This TCR beta chain emerged from a study of early T cells in non-severe SARS-CoV-2 infection. Study information: Whole-blood bulk RNA, unsorted, was sequenced, and chains were unpaired.

The TCR library protocol was used to attach unique molecular identifiers. These identifiers were attached to individual cDNA molecules. TCRdb analysed the 5' RACE reads with MiXCR anew, one entry per CDR3 protein. In the table there are approximately 63,000 distinct CDR3 sequences, approximately 6.1% of which are singletons. Study-wide results and caveats: Sequences matched to VDJdb favored anti-spike CD8 responses, while private and CD4 specificities were missed.

This clonotype was picked up many times. Its cognate antigen is unknown. The sample was whole blood, taken at baseline. The sequence derives from an adult who was a healthcare worker with PCR-confirmed SARS-CoV-2 infection or an uninfected control (not recorded which).

CDR3 DNA: TGTGCCAGCAGCTTGGGGCAGTTTGGCAGCAATCAGCCCCAGCATTTT. Its translation is CASSLGQFGSNQPQHF. V is TRBV5-6 and J is TRBJ1-5; D not certain. This CDR3 comprises 16 residues. V was shortened by 0 bases and J by 1 base, with 11 bases between the two germline ends. Germline lookup yields CDR1 SGHDT and CDR2 YYEEEE.